This T cell receptor beta chain emerged from a study of blood T cells in healthy people across ages. Through a sample-barcoded 5' primer and a J-beta primer mix, a second PCR was run for about 7 to 12 cycles. No fewer than 2.5 million CDR3-containing paired-end reads came from each sample. TCRdb itself ran the 5' RACE reads through MiXCR, one entry per CDR3 protein. The repertoire holds hundreds of thousands of distinct CDR3 sequences, with roughly 43% as singletons. Study-level findings and limits: Changes in expanded clonotypes were possibly confounded, as the CMV status of donors was unknown.

Total RNA, at least 5 micrograms per sample, was extracted from PBMCs. Trimming cost V 5 bases and J 1 base, with 11 bases left between them. Germline assignment: CDR1 SGHTA and CDR2 FQGNSA. This CDR3 has 14 residues. A few counts support this clonotype. No antigen is known for it. The sequenced material came from blood. This receptor was taken from a woman aged 60-70 years in good health. V usage is TRBV7-2 and J usage is TRBJ1-1; no definite D call. The CDR3 reads CASSHVTGNTEAFF. CDR3 DNA: TGTGCCAGCAGCCACGTTACCGGGAACACTGAAGCTTTCTTT. The entire variable domain, with the rest obtained from reference TRBV7-2 and TRBJ1-1, is as follows: GAGVSQSPSNKVTEKGKDVELRCDPISGHTALYWYRQSLGQGLEFLIYFQGNSAPDKSGLPSDRFSAERTGGSVSTLTIQRTQQEDSAVYLCASSHVTGNTEAFFGQGTRLTVV.